These T cell receptor beta chains were read from a single sample in a study of blood T cell repertoires in COVID-19. The method was immunoSEQ multiplex PCR; TCRdb's version includes in-frame clones alone and lacks a portion of them. Of a few hundred thousand clones listed, 70% to 90% are singletons. The specimen sequenced was PBMCs or T cells enriched from blood (not recorded which). The receptors derive from a young woman who had recovered from COVID-19. Each CDR3 is given with its conserved first and last residue. The order of the fields is J gene, CDR3 length, V gene, clone size, CDR3 protein. Part of the rows lack a size; the others show once, few, many or a class for expanded clones.

j_call: TRBJ1-1
cdr3_length: 13
v_call: TRBV10-3
clone_size: -
cdr3_aa: CAISREGNTEAFF

j_call: TRBJ1-5
cdr3_length: 13
v_call: TRBV12-3/TRBV12-4
clone_size: -
cdr3_aa: CASSDRGNQPQHF

j_call: TRBJ2-5
cdr3_length: 15
v_call: TRBV9
clone_size: -
cdr3_aa: CASSVGGGPGETQYF

j_call: TRBJ1-6
cdr3_length: 16
v_call: TRBV2
clone_size: -
cdr3_aa: CASSDATGVDNSPLHF

j_call: TRBJ1-1
cdr3_length: 14
v_call: TRBV9
clone_size: -
cdr3_aa: CASSVDRGNSEAFF

j_call: TRBJ2-3
cdr3_length: 15
v_call: TRBV12-5
clone_size: once
cdr3_aa: CASGSRQGNTDTQYF

j_call: TRBJ1-5
cdr3_length: 15
v_call: TRBV19
clone_size: -
cdr3_aa: CASSISPAGSQPQHF

j_call: TRBJ1-1
cdr3_length: 13
v_call: TRBV7-3
clone_size: -
cdr3_aa: CASSLRADTEAFF

j_call: TRBJ2-2
cdr3_length: 14
v_call: TRBV4-1
clone_size: -
cdr3_aa: CASRLYPNTGELFF

j_call: TRBJ1-1
cdr3_length: 14
v_call: TRBV7-2
clone_size: -
cdr3_aa: CASSLVFGNTEAFF

j_call: TRBJ1-4
cdr3_length: 14
v_call: TRBV5-1
clone_size: -
cdr3_aa: CASSLGQGNEKLFF

j_call: TRBJ1-1
cdr3_length: 13
v_call: TRBV9
clone_size: -
cdr3_aa: CASSTTMNTEAFF

j_call: TRBJ2-7
cdr3_length: 14
v_call: TRBV15
clone_size: once
cdr3_aa: CATSRVGGSYEQYF

j_call: TRBJ1-1
cdr3_length: 12
v_call: TRBV19
clone_size: -
cdr3_aa: CAAAGGDTEAFF

j_call: TRBJ2-3
cdr3_length: 14
v_call: TRBV7-3
clone_size: few
cdr3_aa: CASSLGGIADTQYF

j_call: TRBJ1-2
cdr3_length: 15
v_call: TRBV5-4
clone_size: -
cdr3_aa: CASSLEPGKRDGYTF

j_call: TRBJ1-2
cdr3_length: 15
v_call: TRBV9
clone_size: -
cdr3_aa: CASSSRTGANYGYTF

j_call: TRBJ1-2
cdr3_length: 16
v_call: TRBV14
clone_size: -
cdr3_aa: CASSQRSVQGDYGYTF

j_call: TRBJ1-4
cdr3_length: 12
v_call: TRBV6-5
clone_size: -
cdr3_aa: CASSQTGEKLFF

j_call: TRBJ1-2
cdr3_length: 14
v_call: TRBV6-6
clone_size: -
cdr3_aa: CASSSGDRVHGYTF

j_call: TRBJ2-7
cdr3_length: 13
v_call: TRBV12-3/TRBV12-4
clone_size: few
cdr3_aa: CASSPDRDEEQYF

j_call: TRBJ1-1
cdr3_length: 13
v_call: TRBV5-4
clone_size: once
cdr3_aa: CASSLERNTEAFF

j_call: TRBJ1-1
cdr3_length: 11
v_call: TRBV12-3/TRBV12-4
clone_size: -
cdr3_aa: CASIASGQAFF

j_call: TRBJ2-3
cdr3_length: 15
v_call: TRBV5-1
clone_size: -
cdr3_aa: CASSLVSGSTDTQYF

j_call: TRBJ1-1
cdr3_length: 12
v_call: TRBV2
clone_size: few
cdr3_aa: CASRREVREAFF

j_call: TRBJ1-1
cdr3_length: 13
v_call: TRBV6-5
clone_size: -
cdr3_aa: CASSYGRATEAFF

j_call: TRBJ2-7
cdr3_length: 14
v_call: TRBV7-3
clone_size: -
cdr3_aa: CASSPGGPYGEQYF

j_call: TRBJ2-7
cdr3_length: 13
v_call: TRBV12-3/TRBV12-4
clone_size: -
cdr3_aa: CASSPDRGLAQYF

j_call: TRBJ2-7
cdr3_length: 14
v_call: TRBV10-3
clone_size: -
cdr3_aa: CAISGTGGTYEQYF

j_call: TRBJ2-2
cdr3_length: 16
v_call: TRBV6-2/TRBV6-3
clone_size: once
cdr3_aa: CASSWTSGANTGELFF

j_call: TRBJ1-4
cdr3_length: 14
v_call: TRBV5-5
clone_size: -
cdr3_aa: CASRRDPAGEKLFF

j_call: TRBJ2-7
cdr3_length: 13
v_call: TRBV12-3/TRBV12-4
clone_size: -
cdr3_aa: CASSPTGGGEQYF

j_call: TRBJ1-6
cdr3_length: 13
v_call: TRBV5-6
clone_size: few
cdr3_aa: CASSYTGESPLHF

j_call: TRBJ2-3
cdr3_length: 15
v_call: TRBV7-2
clone_size: -
cdr3_aa: CASSLLAGLTDTQYF

j_call: TRBJ2-7
cdr3_length: 14
v_call: TRBV19
clone_size: once
cdr3_aa: CASRASGGVGEQYF

j_call: TRBJ1-5
cdr3_length: 14
v_call: TRBV9
clone_size: few
cdr3_aa: CASSPGTENQPQHF

j_call: TRBJ1-2
cdr3_length: 14
v_call: TRBV2
clone_size: -
cdr3_aa: CASSERQRFYGYTF

j_call: TRBJ1-1
cdr3_length: 13
v_call: TRBV2
clone_size: -
cdr3_aa: CATGEQGSTEAFF

j_call: TRBJ1-1
cdr3_length: 16
v_call: TRBV5-1
clone_size: -
cdr3_aa: CASSSRGPDGGTEAFF

j_call: TRBJ1-2
cdr3_length: 13
v_call: TRBV28
clone_size: -
cdr3_aa: CASSLTRGYGYTF

j_call: TRBJ2-5
cdr3_length: 13
v_call: TRBV7-2
clone_size: -
cdr3_aa: CASSSGYQETQYF

j_call: TRBJ1-4
cdr3_length: 16
v_call: TRBV5-1
clone_size: -
cdr3_aa: CASSLGPQGVTEKLFF

j_call: TRBJ1-3
cdr3_length: 16
v_call: TRBV21-1
clone_size: -
cdr3_aa: CASSTTGTGAGNTIYF

j_call: TRBJ1-4
cdr3_length: 15
v_call: TRBV5-4
clone_size: once
cdr3_aa: CASSLGGRVDEKLFF

j_call: TRBJ2-1
cdr3_length: 15
v_call: TRBV29-1
clone_size: once
cdr3_aa: CSVDLLAEGNNEQFF

j_call: TRBJ2-5
cdr3_length: 18
v_call: TRBV14
clone_size: -
cdr3_aa: CASSQKSGTFYRVETQYF

j_call: TRBJ1-1
cdr3_length: 13
v_call: TRBV3-1/TRBV3-2
clone_size: -
cdr3_aa: CASSQGRGSKAFF

j_call: TRBJ2-7
cdr3_length: 18
v_call: TRBV2
clone_size: -
cdr3_aa: CASRAGTSGGRAPYEQYF

j_call: TRBJ2-1
cdr3_length: 14
v_call: TRBV19
clone_size: once
cdr3_aa: CASSRGRELNEQFF

j_call: TRBJ1-5
cdr3_length: 14
v_call: TRBV19
clone_size: -
cdr3_aa: CASKTGGGNQPQHF

j_call: TRBJ2-2
cdr3_length: 15
v_call: TRBV6-1
clone_size: -
cdr3_aa: CASSELAGGPGELFF

j_call: TRBJ2-1
cdr3_length: 14
v_call: TRBV5-1
clone_size: -
cdr3_aa: CASSERTSVNEQFF

j_call: TRBJ1-6
cdr3_length: 17
v_call: TRBV7-2
clone_size: -
cdr3_aa: CASSQFSTGHFNSPLHF

j_call: TRBJ1-1
cdr3_length: 15
v_call: TRBV5-1
clone_size: once
cdr3_aa: CASSLIRSRNTEAFF

j_call: TRBJ1-2
cdr3_length: 14
v_call: TRBV3-1/TRBV3-2
clone_size: -
cdr3_aa: CASSQELQNYGYTF

j_call: TRBJ1-6
cdr3_length: 14
v_call: TRBV25-1
clone_size: -
cdr3_aa: CASSRRDSNSPLHF

j_call: TRBJ1-1
cdr3_length: 16
v_call: TRBV3-1/TRBV3-2
clone_size: -
cdr3_aa: CASSLTGGVGNTEAFF

j_call: TRBJ1-1
cdr3_length: 13
v_call: TRBV6-5
clone_size: -
cdr3_aa: CASSQGWGTEAFF

j_call: TRBJ1-5
cdr3_length: 16
v_call: TRBV2
clone_size: -
cdr3_aa: CASSPQGGLDNQPQHF

j_call: TRBJ2-7
cdr3_length: 13
v_call: TRBV7-9
clone_size: -
cdr3_aa: CASSLGQGDEQYF